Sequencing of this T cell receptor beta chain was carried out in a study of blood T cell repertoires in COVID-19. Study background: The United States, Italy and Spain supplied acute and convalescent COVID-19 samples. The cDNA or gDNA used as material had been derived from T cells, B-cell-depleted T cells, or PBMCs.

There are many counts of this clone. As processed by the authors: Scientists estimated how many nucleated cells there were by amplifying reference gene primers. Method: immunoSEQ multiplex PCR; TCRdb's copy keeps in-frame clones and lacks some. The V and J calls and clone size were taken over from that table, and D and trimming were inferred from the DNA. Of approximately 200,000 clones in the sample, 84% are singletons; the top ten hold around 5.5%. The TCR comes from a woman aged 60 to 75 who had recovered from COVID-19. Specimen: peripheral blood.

The CDR3 nucleotides are TGTGCCAGCAGCTCACCGGGACAGGGGGTAGGTGGCTACACCTTC. Its protein is CASSSPGQGVGGYTF. The chain combines TRBV28 with TRBJ1-2; 11 nucleotides agree with TRBD1. V dropped 6 bases and J dropped 7; count of bases not matched to a gene: 10. Germline V gives CDR1 MDHEN, CDR2 SYDVKM. The CDR3 length is 15 residues.